A single sample is the source of the 9 T cell receptor beta chains below, sequenced in a study of somatic mutations in cytotoxic T cells in rheumatoid arthritis. Some clones are missing from TCRdb's copy, which holds only in-frame ones; the method was immunoSEQ multiplex PCR. Here the sample spans 13,000 to 15,000 clones, 65% to 80% being singletons. What was sequenced was CD8+ T cells sorted from blood. The receptors originated from an adult with rheumatoid arthritis.

J is TRBJ2-3 and V is TRBV6-5; TRBD1 matches 10 bases. The germline V gene has CDR1 MNHEY and CDR2 SVGAGI. The CDR3 contains 15 residues. V was clipped by 6 bases and J by 3 bases; unmatched bases: 6. CDR3 loop: CASRPRDRGTDTQYF. The CDR3 nucleotides read TGTGCCAGCAGGCCTCGGGACAGGGGAACAGATACGCAGTATTTT.

The chain joins TRBV10-3 to TRBJ1-1, with TRBD1 as a possible D gene (5 bases). Trimming pared 11 bases from V and 0 bases from J, leaving 13 bases between. The CDR3 runs 13 residues. The V gene's germline CDR1 is ENHRY and CDR2 SYGVKD. CDR3 sequence (DNA): TGTGCCGCCCAGGGTGGTATGAACACTGAAGCTTTCTTT. It codes for CAAQGGMNTEAFF.

The V call is TRBV2, the J call TRBJ2-1, with 13 nucleotides matching TRBD2. The CDR3 extends over 15 amino acids. Trimming took 1 base from V and 6 from J; bases not matched to a gene: 0. The germline V gene has CDR1 SNHLY and CDR2 FYNNEI. This chain's CDR3 is CASSEGTSGGNEQFF. DNA for the CDR3: TGTGCCAGCAGTGAAGGGACTAGCGGGGGCAATGAGCAGTTCTTC.

This chain joins TRBV9 and TRBJ1-2; D ambiguous. The CDR3 is 15 residues long. V lost 3 bases and J 3 bases, leaving 15 bases between the germline ends. Germline V CDR1 and CDR2: SGDLS, YYNGEE. CDR3 DNA sequence: TGTGCCAGCAGCGGCCCCGATGAGCGGCACTATGGCTACACCTTC. Protein sequence: CASSGPDERHYGYTF.

The chain links TRBV11-2 to TRBJ1-2; no firm D call. CDR1 is SGHAT, CDR2 FQNNGV, per germline. The CDR3 sequence is 14 residues long. V was clipped by 5 bases and J by 6 bases, with 16 bases between them. The CDR3 loop is CASSPAKAFHGYTF. The CDR3 bases are TGTGCCAGCAGCCCAGCGAAGGCCTTTCATGGCTACACCTTC.

The CDR3 DNA reads TGTGCCAGCAGCCATCCGGGACGGGGGACCGGGGAGCTGTTTTTT. Its protein product is CASSHPGRGTGELFF. The V gene is TRBV7-9, the J gene TRBJ2-2; TRBD2 might be the D (6 bases). Germline CDR1 and CDR2: SEHNR and FQNEAQ (reference sequence). The CDR3 loop spans 15 amino acids. The V gene lost 5 bases and the J gene lost 5 bases, with 15 bases spanning the gap.

This clone has more than one count but fewer than ten. The gene calls are TRBV4-1 and TRBJ2-7, with D uncertain. Trimming took off 1 base at V and 3 bases at J, with 10 bases between the two ends. Germline assignment: CDR1 MGHRA and CDR2 YSYEKL. The CDR3 extends over 14 amino acids. The CDR3 DNA is TGCGCCAGCAGCCAAGGGCATGGCAGCTACGAGCAGTACTTC. Its protein product is CASSQGHGSYEQYF.

This chain connects TRBV5-8 to TRBJ1-1, with TRBD1 as a possible D gene (6 bases). There are 15 residues in the CDR3. Germline lookup yields CDR1 SGHTS and CDR2 YDEGEE. V lost 4 bases and J 4 bases, leaving 17 bases between the germline ends. CDR3 amino acids: CASSAWMGAGTEAFF. CDR3 bases: TGTGCCAGCAGCGCGTGGATGGGGGCTGGCACTGAAGCTTTCTTT.

The CDR3 sequence is CASSPTGGEQYF. The CDR3, as DNA: TGTGCCAGCAGCCCTACAGGGGGCGAGCAGTACTTC. The chain recombines TRBV9 with TRBJ2-5, with 8 bases fitting TRBD1. The last part of the DNA fits TRBJ2-7 better; the J call may be wrong. The CDR3 spans 12 residues. CDR1 is SGDLS and CDR2 is YYNGEE in the germline V gene.